This T cell receptor (beta chain) was documented in a study of cytomegalovirus exposure and HLA in healthy donors. Sequenced by immunoSEQ multiplex PCR; TCRdb stores in-frame clones only, minus some. The data contain 180,000 or so clones, 84% of them singletons. CDR3 length: 16 residues. Per the germline V gene, CDR1 is MGHRA and CDR2 is YSYEKL. With 0 bases removed from V and 0 bases from J, the gap between germline ends came to 11 bases. Sequencing used PBMCs. The sequence was obtained from a woman aged 25 to 39 in good health and CMV-seropositive. V is TRBV4-1 and J is TRBJ1-1, with D possibly TRBD1 on 5 matching bases. As DNA, the CDR3 is TGCGCCAGCAGCCAAGATTGGGGCACCATGAACACTGAAGCTTTCTTT. Its translation: CASSQDWGTMNTEAFF.